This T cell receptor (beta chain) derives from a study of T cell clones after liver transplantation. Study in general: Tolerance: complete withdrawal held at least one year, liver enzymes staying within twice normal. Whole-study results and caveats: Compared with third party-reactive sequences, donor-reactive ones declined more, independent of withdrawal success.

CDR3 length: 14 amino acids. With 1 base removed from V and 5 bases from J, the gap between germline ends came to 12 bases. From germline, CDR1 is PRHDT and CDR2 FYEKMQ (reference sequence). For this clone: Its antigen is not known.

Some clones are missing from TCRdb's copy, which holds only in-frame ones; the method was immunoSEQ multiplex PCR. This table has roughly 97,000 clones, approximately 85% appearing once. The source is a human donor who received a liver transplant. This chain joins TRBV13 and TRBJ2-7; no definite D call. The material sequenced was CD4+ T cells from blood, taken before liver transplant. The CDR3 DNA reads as TGTGCCAGCAGCTTAGTGGGCCTACGCCACGAGCAGTACTTC. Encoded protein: CASSLVGLRHEQYF.